The entry that follows covers one T cell receptor beta chain sequence. As yet, its antigen is unknown. Time point meaning: baseline pretreatment blood. Treatment indicated: 15 Gy SBRT to primary tumor, nephrectomy 4 weeks later. This renal cell carcinoma was of the clear cell type. This sample is part of a study of radiation and T cells in renal cell carcinoma. Study at large: Nephrectomy followed 15 Gy stereotactic body radiation by 4 weeks. Study-level findings and limits: In blood, top tumor clones expanded by 2 weeks, shrinking by 4. Baseline intratumoral clonotype presence is unknown without pretreatment biopsies.

Trimming removed 1 base at V and 4 bases at J, with 14 bases between. Germline V lookup: CDR1 GTSNPN, CDR2 SVGIG (reference sequence). The CDR3 totals 15 residues. The method was immunoSEQ multiplex PCR; TCRdb's version includes in-frame clones alone and lacks a portion of them. The sample includes 70,000 to 95,000 clones, approximately 83% of them seen just once. Sequences were derived from blood, sampled from a patient whose treatment included radiotherapy and nephrectomy. The chain carries TRBV30 and TRBJ2-1; maybe TRBD2 (6 bases). The sequence derives from a man in his 60s with renal cell carcinoma. The DNA for the CDR3 is TGTGCCTGGAGTGGAAGGGGCGGGATTTACAATGAGCAGTTCTTC. This encodes CAWSGRGGIYNEQFF.